This T cell receptor gamma chain was sequenced in a study of Vδ1+ human thymocytes. Germline V gene lookup returns CDR1 GITISATS and CDR2 ISYDGTV (reference sequence). The CDR3 consists of 15 residues. V lost 2 bases and J lost 0; bases outside the gene matches: 7. As regards this clone: Antigen specificity is unknown.

The template was reverse-transcribed extracted RNA. CDR3 amplicons came from multiplex PCR with pooled V-gene forward and constant-region reverse primers. TCRdb re-processed the multiplex PCR reads using CATT. The data contain about 23,000 gamma-chain clones, roughly 15% of them singletons. Broader study findings: Thymic TRG and TRD repertoires appeared highly polyclonal, with Gaussian CDR3 length distributions.

Source material: Vdelta1+ gamma-delta thymocytes from the thymus. Subset denoted: FACS-sorted CD3+ TCRalphabeta- TCRVdelta1+ TCRVdelta2- thymocytes. The receptor was isolated from a child younger than two who had congenital heart surgery. The genes are TRGV9 and TRGJ1 or TRGJ2. The CDR3 sequence is CALWEAPWNYYKKLF. The CDR3 DNA sequence: TGTGCCTTGTGGGAGGCGCCGTGGAATTATTATAAGAAACTCTTT.